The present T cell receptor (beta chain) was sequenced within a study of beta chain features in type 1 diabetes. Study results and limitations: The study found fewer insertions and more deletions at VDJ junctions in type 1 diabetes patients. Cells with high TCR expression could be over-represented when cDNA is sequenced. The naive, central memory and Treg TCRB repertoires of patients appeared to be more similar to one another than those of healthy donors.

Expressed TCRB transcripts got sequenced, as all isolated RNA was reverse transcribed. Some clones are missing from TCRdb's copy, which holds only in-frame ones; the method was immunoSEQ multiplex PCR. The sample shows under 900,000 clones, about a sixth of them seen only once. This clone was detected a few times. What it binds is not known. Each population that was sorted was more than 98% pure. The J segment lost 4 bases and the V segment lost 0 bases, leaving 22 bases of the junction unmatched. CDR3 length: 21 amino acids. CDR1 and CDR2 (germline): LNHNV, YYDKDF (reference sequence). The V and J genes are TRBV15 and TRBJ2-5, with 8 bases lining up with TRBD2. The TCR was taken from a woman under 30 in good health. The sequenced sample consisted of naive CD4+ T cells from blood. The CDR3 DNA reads TGTGCCACCAGCAGAGATCTAGGACGGGAAGGGGTTAGCGGGACCAGAGAGACCCAGTACTTC. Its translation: CATSRDLGREGVSGTRETQYF. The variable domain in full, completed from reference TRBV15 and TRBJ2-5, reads DAMVIQNPRYQVTQFGKPVTLSCSQTLNHNVMYWYQQKSSQAPKLLFHYYDKDFNNEADTPDNFQSRRPNTSFCFLDIRSPGLGDTAMYLCATSRDLGREGVSGTRETQYFGPGTRLLVL.